These 27 T cell receptor beta chains were sequenced from one sample in a study of T cell responses to AZD1222 COVID-19 vaccine (dated by TCRdb to about 2021). Library generation was performed with the immunoSEQ multiplex PCR assay. TCRdb stores this immuneACCESS table with in-frame sequences only. Part of the clones is absent; in the studies checked, under half of the shortfall reflects unresolved V genes, and no reason is known for the rest. The sample contains fewer than 120,000 clones, over 90% of them found a single time. The ten largest clonotypes hold approximately 2.8% of the sample. The time point label on this specimen signifies: about 28 days (+/-7) after the second vaccine dose. The specimen was peripheral blood, collected 28 days after the second AZD1222 dose. Receptors were obtained from an adult who received the AZD1222 COVID-19 vaccine.

The rearrangement joins TRBV30 to TRBJ1-3; possible D gene TRBD1, 6 bases. Per the germline V gene, CDR1 is GTSNPN and CDR2 is SVGIG (reference sequence). This CDR3 spans 12 amino acids. V gave up 7 bases and J gave up 4 bases, with 11 bases separating them. This CDR3 reads CAFTGTGNTIYF. The CDR3 DNA reads as TGTGCCTTTACAGGGACAGGAAACACCATATATTTT. Combining the CDR3 with reference TRBV30 and TRBJ1-3 gives the whole variable domain SQTIHQWPATLVQPVGSPLSLECTVEGTSNPNLYWYRQAAGRGLQLLFYSVGIGQISSEVPQNLSASRPQDRQFILSSKKLLLSDSGFYLCAFTGTGNTIYFGEGSWLTVV.

V is TRBV21-1 and J is TRBJ1-3. TRBV21-1 is described as a pseudogene. CDR3 length: 19 amino acids. This CDR3 reads CASSNPYMGGPHSGNTIYF. The CDR3 bases are TGTGCCAGCAGCAATCCATACATGGGGGGGCCGCACTCTGGAAACACCATATATTTT.

The chain joins TRBV21-1 to TRBJ2-1. TRBV21-1 corresponds to a pseudogene. The CDR3 is 16 residues long. CDR3 region: CAVKYGGLADYNEQFF. The DNA of the CDR3 is TGTGCCGTTAAATATGGGGGGCTAGCAGATTACAATGAGCAGTTCTTC.

The rearrangement uses TRBV5-5 and TRBJ2-1; no firm D call. Trimming removed 6 bases at V and 0 bases at J, with 7 bases between. CDR1 SGHKS and CDR2 YYEKEE come from the germline V gene (reference sequence). There are 13 residues in the CDR3. The CDR3 protein is CASMASSYNEQFF. The CDR3 DNA reads TGTGCCAGCATGGCTAGCTCCTACAATGAGCAGTTCTTC.

The chain is built from TRBV7-6 and TRBJ1-4; no firm D call. CDR1 is SGHVS, CDR2 FNYEAQ, per germline. V lost 2 bases to trimming and J lost 6 bases, with 16 bases between them. The CDR3 has 16 residues. The CDR3 reads CASSLMTPAIYEKLFF. DNA for the CDR3: TGTGCCAGCAGCTTAATGACCCCGGCGATTTATGAAAAACTGTTTTTT.

The CDR3 protein is CSAKENTEAFF. CDR3 in DNA: TGCAGTGCAAAGGAAAACACTGAAGCTTTCTTT. The chain joins TRBV20-1 to TRBJ1-1; D gene ambiguous. This CDR3 spans 11 amino acids. Germline V lookup: CDR1 DFQATT, CDR2 SNEGSKA (reference sequence). Deletions cut 6 bases from V and 2 bases from J, with 7 bases between.

This clone is a singleton in its sample. The chain couples TRBV5-1 to TRBJ2-7, with TRBD2 matching over 8 bases. Germline CDR1 is SGHRS and CDR2 is YFSETQ. There are 15 residues in the CDR3. Trimming took 4 bases from V and 7 from J; bases not matched to a gene: 13. In DNA, the CDR3 is TGCGCCAGCAGCGCTACTAGCGGTACAACGGGAGAGCAGTACTTC. Its translation: CASSATSGTTGEQYF.

This clone was recorded only once. The chain carries TRBV11-2 and TRBJ1-2; D is uncertain. CDR1 and CDR2 from the germline V gene are SGHAT and FQNNGV. Trimming removed 4 bases at V and 5 bases at J, with 14 bases between. This CDR3 is built from 14 residues. The CDR3 DNA sequence: TGTGCCAGCAGCTCCGCGCCCATCAAATATGGCTACACCTTC. This gives the protein CASSSAPIKYGYTF.

The J gene is TRBJ2-1, the V gene TRBV5-1; 9 bases are a match to TRBD1. The CDR3 contains 14 residues. Germline-derived CDR1 and CDR2 are SGHRS and YFSETQ. J lost 7 bases, V lost 3 bases, and 5 bases had no gene match. The CDR3 DNA is TGCGCCAGCAGCTCCCCGGGACAGGGAAATGAGCAGTTCTTC. It yields the protein CASSSPGQGNEQFF.

The J gene is TRBJ1-1, the V gene TRBV7-8, with 10 nucleotides matching TRBD1. J lost 0 bases, V lost 1 base, and 11 bases had no gene match. CDR3 size: 19 residues. The V gene's germline CDR1 is SGHVS and CDR2 FQNEAQ. The CDR3 is CASSLEGTGDLFMNTEAFF. CDR3 DNA: TGTGCCAGCAGCTTAGAAGGGACAGGGGACCTGTTCATGAACACTGAAGCTTTCTTT.

V and J are TRBV3-1 (or the pseudogene TRBV3-2) and TRBJ2-2, with TRBD1 identical over 8 bases. Unmatched junction bases numbered 2, after V lost 1 base and J lost 7 bases. Germline V gene lookup returns CDR1 LGHDT and CDR2 YNNKEL (reference sequence). The CDR3 spans 14 residues. For the CDR3, the DNA is TGTGCCAGCAGCCAAGGGACAGGGCACGGGGAGCTGTTTTTT. Translation: CASSQGTGHGELFF.

Only one count was recorded for this clone. Additional DNA sequences in this sample encode the identical CDR3. The J gene is TRBJ2-7, the V gene TRBV5-1; D unclear. Trimming left V 2 bases short and J 2 bases short, with 2 bases between. The CDR3 is 11 residues long. Germline V gives CDR1 SGHRS, CDR2 YFSETQ. The CDR3 loop is CASSLAYEQYF. CDR3 in DNA: TGCGCCAGCAGCTTAGCCTACGAGCAGTACTTC.

The chain joins TRBV25-1 to TRBJ1-6; 8 nucleotides agree with TRBD1. With 5 bases clipped from V and 6 bases from J, the junction kept 3 bases outside the gene matches. Germline assignment: CDR1 MGHDK and CDR2 SYGVNS. This CDR3 region has 14 residues. In DNA, the CDR3 is TGTGCCAGCAGTCGGCAGGGGGCTAATTCACCCCTCCACTTT. Encoded protein: CASSRQGANSPLHF.

This clone was counted between two and nine times. This rearrangement joins TRBV6-5 to TRBJ2-7; D perhaps matches TRBD1 (6 bases). V dropped 2 bases and J dropped 2 bases, with 13 bases sitting between them. The CDR3 runs to 15 residues. The germline V gene has CDR1 MNHEY and CDR2 SVGAGI. The CDR3 DNA is TGTGCCAGCAGTTACGGAACGACAGGAACCTACGAGCAGTACTTC. As protein: CASSYGTTGTYEQYF.

The J gene is TRBJ1-6, the V gene TRBV27; possible D gene TRBD1, 6 bases. The V and J ends lost 3 bases and 6 bases respectively, with 15 bases between them. Germline values: CDR1 MNHEY, CDR2 SMNVEV (reference sequence). The CDR3 runs 16 residues. As DNA, the CDR3 is TGTGCCAGCAGTTTCTTACGGACAGTTGGTAATTCACCCCTCCACTTT. It translates to CASSFLRTVGNSPLHF.

V gene TRBV4-2 combines with J gene TRBJ2-3, with 14 bases aligning to TRBD2. The CDR3 runs 20 residues. J was trimmed by 2 bases and V by 3 bases; bases with no gene match: 13. Germline CDR1 LGHNA, CDR2 YNFKEQ. The CDR3 nucleotides read TGTGCCAGCAGCCACCTCGATCTTCCGGGACTAGCGGGGGACACAGATACGCAGTATTTT. It translates to CASSHLDLPGLAGDTDTQYF.

The rearrangement links TRBV10-3 to TRBJ1-6, with D tentatively TRBD1 (6 bases). Deletions cut 3 bases from V and 6 bases from J, with 12 bases between. Germline V gene data show CDR1 as ENHRY and CDR2 as SYGVKD. This CDR3 region has 15 residues. The DNA for the CDR3 is TGTGCCATCAGTGATATGGGCAGGGGTAATTCACCCCTCCACTTT. This translates into CAISDMGRGNSPLHF.

Written as DNA, the CDR3 is TGTGCCAGTAGTATCTGGGGAAGCAATCAGCCCCAGCATTTT. It specifies CASSIWGSNQPQHF. The V call is TRBV19, the J call TRBJ1-5, with D uncertain. In germline, CDR1 is LNHDA, CDR2 SQIVND (reference sequence). Trimming removed 3 bases from V and 1 base from J, with 7 bases in between. This CDR3 has 14 residues.

In this sample, this clone turned up a few times. V gene TRBV2 combines with J gene TRBJ2-1, with TRBD2 matching 8 bases. V was clipped by 7 bases and J by 9 bases; unmatched bases: 14. The CDR3 has 15 amino acids. CDR1 and CDR2 from the germline V gene are SNHLY and FYNNEI. The CDR3 nucleotides read TGTGCCAGCACCGAATTCGGACTAGCCCCAAGTGAGCAGTTCTTC. Its protein product is CASTEFGLAPSEQFF.

The V call is TRBV15, the J call TRBJ2-1, with 9 bases that match TRBD2. Germline values: CDR1 LNHNV, CDR2 YYDKDF (reference sequence). The CDR3 contains 16 residues. With 0 bases clipped from V and 3 bases from J, the junction kept 3 bases outside the gene matches. The CDR3 DNA reads TGTGCCACCAGCAGAGATCGACTAGCGGACTACAATGAGCAGTTCTTC. As protein: CATSRDRLADYNEQFF.

The chain carries TRBV5-1 and TRBJ1-3; TRBD1 matches 7 bases. There are 15 residues in the CDR3. Germline V gene sequence: CDR1 SGHRS, CDR2 YFSETQ. J gave up 2 bases and V 5 bases, and 7 bases lay outside the gene matches. CDR3 coding DNA: TGCGCCAGCAGTCTGGAGGGGGCTGCTGGAAACACCATATATTTT. Protein: CASSLEGAAGNTIYF.

V gene TRBV19 combines with J gene TRBJ1-2, with D uncertain. The CDR3 extends over 13 amino acids. V lost 5 bases and J 7 bases, leaving 14 bases between the germline ends. Germline CDR1 LNHDA, CDR2 SQIVND (reference sequence). The CDR3 here is CASSEVTDLGYTF. The CDR3 nucleotides read TGTGCCAGTAGTGAAGTAACAGATCTTGGCTACACCTTC.

The chain employs TRBV10-2 and TRBJ2-7, with TRBD1 matching 9 bases. The ends lost 5 bases at V and 4 bases at J; junction bases unmatched: 3. The CDR3 has 13 amino acids. Germline lookup yields CDR1 WSHSY and CDR2 SAAADI. CDR3 loop: CASSRDRVYEQYF. In nucleotides, the CDR3 is TGCGCCAGCAGTCGGGACAGGGTTTACGAGCAGTACTTC.

The chain combines TRBV25-1 with TRBJ2-3; D may be TRBD2 (7 bases). V dropped 8 bases and J dropped 3 bases, with 21 bases sitting between them. Germline V gives CDR1 MGHDK, CDR2 SYGVNS. The CDR3 covers 16 residues. The CDR3 DNA is TGTGCCAGCTCCCCGGGGGCTAGCGGAAATACAGATACGCAGTATTTT. Amino acid sequence: CASSPGASGNTDTQYF.

The V and J genes are TRBV9 and TRBJ2-1; 12 bases line up with TRBD2. J gave up 5 bases and V 3 bases, and 6 bases lay outside the gene matches. This CDR3 is built from 16 residues. Germline V CDR1 and CDR2: SGDLS, YYNGEE. Here the CDR3 reads CASSALAGGRDNEQFF. The CDR3 DNA follows: TGTGCCAGCAGCGCCCTAGCGGGAGGGCGGGACAATGAGCAGTTCTTC.

V is TRBV5-1 and J is TRBJ2-5, with 15 bases matching TRBD2. CDR1 SGHRS and CDR2 YFSETQ come from the germline V gene. The CDR3 contains 17 residues. Unmatched junction bases numbered 3, after V lost 0 bases and J lost 3 bases. CDR3 residues: CASSLARTSGREETQYF. The CDR3, as DNA: TGCGCCAGCAGCTTGGCCCGGACTAGCGGGAGGGAAGAGACCCAGTACTTC.

The rearrangement joins TRBV27 to TRBJ2-1; a weak D match, TRBD2 (5 bases). V was cut by 3 bases and J by 5 bases, with 14 bases left in between. In germline, CDR1 is MNHEY, CDR2 SMNVEV (reference sequence). The CDR3 spans 15 residues. The CDR3 region is CASSLISGINNEQFF. The CDR3 DNA follows: TGTGCCAGCAGTTTGATCTCCGGGATTAACAATGAGCAGTTCTTC.